The 15 T cell receptor beta chains below all came from one sample that was sequenced in a study of beta chain features in type 1 diabetes. Study outcomes and limitations: Across all four CD4+ subsets, people with type 1 diabetes showed modestly shorter TCRB CDR3s.

The authors reverse transcribed all of the isolated RNA, so sequencing captured expressed TCRB transcripts. Profiling relied on immunoSEQ multiplex PCR, and the TCRdb table lists in-frame clones only, not all of them. The data hold about 99,000 clones, with 25% to 35% observed a single time. Their specific antigens are unknown. The sample was central memory CD4+ T cells from blood. All receptors derive from a woman aged 18-29 years with type 1 diabetes.

The chain joins TRBV19 to TRBJ2-1; 10 nucleotides agree with TRBD2. CDR3 length equals 15 residues. After removal of 7 bases from V and 4 bases from J, the junction contained 7 bases not matched to a gene. CDR1 and CDR2 (germline): LNHDA, SQIVND (reference sequence). The CDR3 here is CASTRAGGPYNEQFF. The CDR3 nucleotides are TGTGCCAGTACCCGAGCGGGAGGGCCTTACAATGAGCAGTTCTTC.

This clone has more than one count but fewer than ten. The sample holds other DNA sequences that translate to the same CDR3. The chain combines TRBV5-1 with TRBJ1-2; weak D call: TRBD1 (6 bases). Trimming stripped 4 bases from V and 4 bases from J, with 11 bases between. The length of the CDR3 is 13 residues. Germline V gene sequence: CDR1 SGHRS, CDR2 YFSETQ. DNA for the CDR3: TGCGCCAGCAGCCTGGACAGCGGCTATGGCTACACCTTC. This sequence encodes CASSLDSGYGYTF.

The V and J genes are TRBV7-3 and TRBJ2-2; 7 bases align to TRBD1. The germline V gene has CDR1 SGHTA and CDR2 FQGTGA. The length of the CDR3 is 15 residues. With 6 bases clipped from V and 4 bases from J, the junction kept 8 bases outside the gene matches. In DNA form, the CDR3 reads TGTGCCAGCAGACGTGGGGCAGGGGGCACCGGGGAGCTGTTTTTT. It translates to CASRRGAGGTGELFF.

V gene TRBV5-4 combines with J gene TRBJ2-7; 11 bases match TRBD1. V dropped 4 bases and J dropped 6; count of bases not matched to a gene: 3. The CDR3 has 13 residues. Per the germline V gene, CDR1 is SGHNT and CDR2 is YYREEE (reference sequence). The CDR3 spells CASSPGQGGEQYF. The CDR3, as DNA: TGTGCCAGCAGCCCGGGACAGGGGGGCGAGCAGTACTTC.

This chain connects TRBV29-1 to TRBJ1-1; no reliable D call. Trimming took 1 base from V and 3 from J, leaving 15 bases between them. This CDR3 has 15 residues. Per the germline V gene, CDR1 is SQVTM and CDR2 is ANQGSEA. CDR3 bases: TGCAGCGTTGAAGGGGGAGAGGGCCTTTACACTGAAGCTTTCTTT. Translated: CSVEGGEGLYTEAFF.

A note on this clone: At the DNA level, this CDR3 is encoded by other sequences in the same sample as well. V and J are TRBV7-2 and TRBJ2-1; 8 bases fit TRBD2. CDR3 length equals 15 residues. The ends lost 1 base at V and 4 bases at J; junction bases unmatched: 3. Germline V gives CDR1 SGHTA, CDR2 FQGNSA. DNA of the CDR3: TGTGCCAGCAGCTTAGTTACTAGCGGTTACAATGAGCAGTTCTTC. This gives the protein CASSLVTSGYNEQFF.

This rearrangement joins TRBV6-6 to TRBJ1-4; D possibly corresponds to TRBD1 (5 bases). Looked up from germline, CDR1 is MNHNY and CDR2 is SVGAGI (reference sequence). The CDR3 loop spans 15 amino acids. With 5 bases removed from V and 0 bases from J, the gap between germline ends came to 10 bases. The CDR3 DNA reads as TGTGCCAGCAGTCGGGGGATTACAACTAATGAAAAACTGTTTTTT. This translates into CASSRGITTNEKLFF.

This clone was counted between two and nine times. J is TRBJ2-3 and V is TRBV7-2; TRBD2 is a possible D gene (5 bases). The CDR3 has 13 residues. With 2 bases removed from V and 9 bases from J, the gap between germline ends came to 12 bases. Germline values: CDR1 SGHTA, CDR2 FQGNSA. The CDR3 sequence is CASSLPPGLTQYF. DNA of the CDR3: TGTGCCAGCAGCTTACCCCCCGGACTGACGCAGTATTTT.

The J gene is TRBJ2-3, the V gene TRBV21-1; no DNA check was done on the table's D call, TRBD2. TRBV21-1 is termed a pseudogene. This CDR3 has 16 amino acids. The DNA for the CDR3 is TGTGCCAGCAGCAAAGCGCTAGGCTTGCAACCAGATACGCAGTATTTT. Translating it yields CASSKALGLQPDTQYF.

The chain employs TRBV7-2 and TRBJ2-7, with D tentatively TRBD2 (6 bases). CDR1 and CDR2 from the germline V gene are SGHTA and FQGNSA. This CDR3 comprises 14 residues. The V end lost 7 bases, the J end lost 3 bases, and 16 bases lay between the germline ends. Here the CDR3 reads CASTLARGLYEQYF. The CDR3 coding sequence is TGTGCCAGCACCCTTGCTCGGGGACTCTACGAGCAGTACTTC.

This clone has only a few counts. The CDR3 coding sequence is TGTGCCAGCAGCAAAGAGGACTACTACGAGCAGTACGTC. As protein: CASSKEDYYEQYV. The chain links TRBV21-1 to TRBJ2-7; the tabulated D call, TRBD2, remains unverified against the DNA. TRBV21-1 has pseudogene status. The CDR3 is 13 amino acids.

The rearrangement joins TRBV18 to TRBJ2-5; D is perhaps TRBD2 (5 bases). V lost 2 bases and J 9 bases, leaving 10 bases between the germline ends. This CDR3 spans 12 amino acids. Germline V gene sequence: CDR1 KGHSH, CDR2 LQKENI. The CDR3 spells CASSPEGAAQYF. The CDR3 region has the DNA TGTGCCAGCTCACCAGAGGGAGCGGCCCAGTACTTC.

The J gene is TRBJ2-2, the V gene TRBV5-6; 7 nucleotides agree with TRBD1. Germline V gene sequence: CDR1 SGHDT, CDR2 YYEEEE. Unmatched junction bases numbered 4, after V lost 1 base and J lost 1 base. CDR3 length: 16 amino acids. This chain's CDR3 is CASSLRQGVNTGELFF. The CDR3 coding sequence is TGTGCCAGCAGCTTGAGGCAGGGGGTGAACACCGGGGAGCTGTTTTTT.

CDR3 DNA: TGCGCCAGCAGCCCGGACACATACGAGCAGTACTTC. It yields the protein CASSPDTYEQYF. This sequence joins TRBV5-1 and TRBJ2-7, with D perhaps TRBD1 (5 bases). This CDR3 is 12 amino acids long. Between the trimmed V and J ends, which lost 4 bases and 4 bases, there was a span of 9 bases. Germline V CDR1 and CDR2: SGHRS, YFSETQ.

The J gene is TRBJ2-7, the V gene TRBV25-1, with TRBD1 matching over 7 bases. Looked up from germline, CDR1 is MGHDK and CDR2 is SYGVNS. The V gene end was trimmed by 2 bases and the J gene end by 3 bases; junction bases not matched to a gene: 1. This CDR3 spans 13 amino acids. The CDR3 reads CASSEAGGYEQYF. CDR3 in DNA: TGTGCCAGCAGTGAAGCAGGGGGCTACGAGCAGTACTTC.